The 9 T cell receptor beta chains reported below all come from one sample, sequenced in a study of HIV-infected children after antiretroviral therapy interruption. Documented treatment: PENTA 11 planned treatment interruption arm or continuous ART arm. The TCR library was built from RNA with a 3' RACE protocol and unique molecular identifiers. TCRdb re-called the 3' RACE reads through MiXCR, storing one row per CDR3 protein. The table shows around 40,000 distinct CDR3 sequences, with under 8% occurring only once. Sequences were derived from CD45RA+ CD4+ T cells from PBMCs, pooled from several time points, sampled from a donor given antiretroviral therapy, either interrupted or continuous. Specified subset: naive CD4+ CD45RA+ CD45RO- T cells. Receptors originate from a pool of human donors with HIV.

This clonotype was detected many times. The rearrangement uses TRBV4-3 and TRBJ1-1; no definite D call. Trimming stripped 1 base from V and 4 bases from J, with 13 bases between. Germline lookup yields CDR1 LGHNA and CDR2 YSLEER. This CDR3 contains 15 residues. The chain's CDR3 is CASSQVGQYGTEAFF. CDR3 nucleotide sequence: TGCGCCAGCAGCCAAGTTGGGCAGTATGGCACTGAAGCTTTCTTT.

There are many counts of this clonotype. The chain recombines TRBV24-1 with TRBJ2-7; D might be TRBD2 (5 bases). Germline V gene data show CDR1 as KGHDR and CDR2 as SFDVKD. CDR3 size: 13 residues. Trimming took off 7 bases at V and 0 bases at J, with 9 bases between the two ends. CDR3 DNA: TGTGCCACCAGAGGAGGAAGCTCCTACGAGCAGTACTTC. It translates to CATRGGSSYEQYF.

This rearrangement joins TRBV9 to TRBJ1-5, with no clear D. This CDR3 is built from 15 residues. CDR1 and CDR2 (germline): SGDLS, YYNGEE. V lost 4 bases, J lost 0 bases, and 11 bases lay in between. The CDR3 sequence: CASSPWADSNQPQHF. DNA of the CDR3: TGTGCCAGCAGCCCCTGGGCAGATAGCAATCAGCCCCAGCATTTT.

This clonotype has ten or more counts. The chain has TRBV7-2 and TRBJ1-2; 9 nucleotides match TRBD1. V trimming: 6 bases; J trimming: 4 bases; junction bases outside the gene matches: 9. CDR3 length equals 15 residues. The germline CDR1 and CDR2 sequences are SGHTA and FQGNSA. This chain's CDR3 is CASRPGTGLSYGYTF. As DNA, the CDR3 is TGTGCCAGCAGACCCGGGACAGGGCTTTCCTATGGCTACACCTTC.

The chain employs TRBV28 and TRBJ2-1; TRBD2 is a possible D gene (5 bases). V was clipped by 5 bases and J by 0 bases, with 20 bases between them. Germline values: CDR1 MDHEN, CDR2 SYDVKM. The CDR3 has 18 amino acids. CDR3 sequence: CASSPSAWSGSSYNEQFF. The CDR3 bases are TGTGCCAGCAGTCCGTCCGCCTGGAGCGGTAGCTCCTACAATGAGCAGTTCTTC.

The chain has TRBV4-3 and TRBJ1-5, with TRBD1 identical over 7 bases. V shed 2 bases, J shed 4 bases, and the junction held 5 bases outside the gene matches. Per the germline V gene, CDR1 is LGHNA and CDR2 is YSLEER. The CDR3 length is 15 residues. For the CDR3, the DNA is TGCGCCAGCAGCCAACTGGCGACAGGGAATCAGCCCCAGCATTTT. This gives the protein CASSQLATGNQPQHF.

This clonotype was observed many times. This sequence joins TRBV6-5 and TRBJ1-2; D not resolved. The V gene's germline CDR1 is MNHEY and CDR2 SVGAGI. CDR3 length equals 13 residues. Trimming took 5 bases from V and 4 from J, leaving 11 bases between them. The chain's CDR3 is CASSGTASYGYTF. Written as DNA, the CDR3 is TGTGCCAGCAGTGGAACAGCCTCCTATGGCTACACCTTC.

This clonotype was recorded at least ten times. The J gene is TRBJ2-6, the V gene TRBV6-6; D uncertain. V was shortened by 6 bases and J by 15 bases, with 24 bases between the two germline ends. Germline loops: CDR1 MNHNY, CDR2 SVGAGI (reference sequence). CDR3 length: 15 amino acids. The CDR3 here is CASRPRIAGGVALTF. The CDR3 DNA is TGTGCCAGCAGACCCAGGATCGCCGGCGGTGTGGCCCTGACTTTC.

This clonotype was found many times. The chain recombines TRBV5-1 with TRBJ1-5; TRBD1 agrees at 7 bases. The CDR3 length is 15 residues. Germline loops: CDR1 SGHRS, CDR2 YFSETQ. J gave up 3 bases and V 1 base, and 4 bases lay outside the gene matches. The DNA for the CDR3 is TGCGCCAGCAGCTTGCAGACAGGGCCCAATCAGCCCCAGCATTTT. Translating it yields CASSLQTGPNQPQHF.